Below, 32 T cell receptor beta chains from the same sample are listed, as sequenced in a study of cytomegalovirus exposure and HLA in healthy donors. 60 Vbeta and 13 Jbeta primers were used in PCR. Some clones are missing from TCRdb's copy, which holds only in-frame ones; the method was immunoSEQ multiplex PCR. Of approximately 30,000 clones listed, less than 55% were seen once; the top ten hold 2%. Sample: PBMCs. The receptors here all came from a woman aged 45-65 years in good health and CMV-seronegative.

The V call is TRBV6-4, the J call TRBJ1-5; possible D gene TRBD1, 5 bases. V was cut by 6 bases and J by 7 bases, with 19 bases left in between. Germline assignment: CDR1 MRHNA and CDR2 SNTAGT. CDR3 length: 15 amino acids. CDR3 in amino acids: CASRADSRSRQPQHF. The CDR3 region has the DNA TGTGCCAGCAGGGCTGACAGCCGTAGCAGGCAGCCCCAGCATTTT.

The chain recombines TRBV5-6 with TRBJ2-4; D is unresolved. This CDR3 contains 16 residues. Germline V gene sequence: CDR1 SGHDT, CDR2 YYEEEE. V dropped 5 bases and J dropped 1 base, with 16 bases sitting between them. The CDR3 sequence: CASSSARYGAKNIQYF. CDR3 bases: TGTGCCAGCAGTTCCGCCAGGTATGGGGCCAAAAACATTCAGTACTTC. The full variable domain, rest sourced from reference TRBV5-6 and TRBJ2-4, is DAGVTQSPTHLIKTRGQQVTLRCSPKSGHDTVSWYQQALGQGPQFIFQYYEEEERQRGNFPDRFSGHQFPNYSSELNVNALLLGDSALYLCASSSARYGAKNIQYFGAGTRLSVL.

The rearrangement uses TRBV18 and TRBJ1-2, with D unclear. Trimming removed 3 bases at V and 7 bases at J, with 18 bases between. There are 15 residues in the CDR3. Per the germline V gene, CDR1 is KGHSH and CDR2 is LQKENI. The CDR3 DNA follows: TGTGCCAGCTCACCTCAGGCGGACTTTGGTGGTGGCTACACCTTC. Translation: CASSPQADFGGGYTF.

J is TRBJ2-1 and V is TRBV2, with 10 bases matching TRBD2. CDR3 length equals 17 residues. The junction had 8 bases not matched to a gene; V was cut back by 6 bases and J by 0 bases. The germline V gene has CDR1 SNHLY and CDR2 FYNNEI. For the CDR3, the DNA is TGTGCCAGCAGCCTTCTAGCGGGGGACCTCTCCTACAATGAGCAGTTCTTC. Residues: CASSLLAGDLSYNEQFF.

Details on this clone: Germline and junction disagree at one end, which may indicate a read error. The chain carries TRBV7-9 and TRBJ2-1; 11 bases map to TRBD1. This CDR3 region has 17 residues. Looked up from germline, CDR1 is SEHNR and CDR2 is FQNEAQ (reference sequence). The CDR3 loop is CSSSSGIGTGGSREQFF. The DNA of the CDR3 is TGTTCCAGCAGCTCCGGCATTGGGACAGGGGGTTCCAGGGAGCAGTTCTTC.

As DNA, the CDR3 is TGTGCCAGCAGTGAAGCGGGGACTAGCAATACGCAGTATTTT. It is translated as CASSEAGTSNTQYF. J is TRBJ2-3 and V is TRBV2; 9 nucleotides match TRBD2. This CDR3 spans 14 amino acids. Germline V lookup: CDR1 SNHLY, CDR2 FYNNEI. V lost 0 bases and J lost 7; bases outside the gene matches: 2.

This clone was counted a few times. V and J are TRBV5-6 and TRBJ2-5; 8 nucleotides line up with TRBD2. V was pared by 9 bases and J by 4 bases, with 17 bases of the junction left unmatched. From germline, CDR1 is SGHDT and CDR2 YYEEEE. This CDR3 has 16 residues. The CDR3 DNA reads TGTGCCACCACGGGGAGGGGAGCGGGAGTCGGAGAGACCCAGTACTTC. Its translation is CATTGRGAGVGETQYF.

This clone showed up just a few times. The chain combines TRBV11-2 with TRBJ2-5; 7 bases fit TRBD1. The V segment lost 3 bases and the J segment 3 bases; nucleotides outside the gene matches: 4. Germline CDR1 and CDR2: SGHAT and FQNNGV. This CDR3 is 14 amino acids long. The CDR3 spells CASSLPGQEETQYF. In nucleotides, the CDR3 is TGTGCCAGCAGCTTGCCCGGACAGGAAGAGACCCAGTACTTC.

The chain uses TRBV5-1 and TRBJ2-3; D unclear. This CDR3 is 15 amino acids long. V was shortened by 0 bases and J by 3 bases, with 11 bases between the two germline ends. Germline lookup yields CDR1 SGHRS and CDR2 YFSETQ. The DNA of the CDR3 is TGCGCCAGCAGCTTGGGAGGCCAACTAACAGATACGCAGTATTTT. Its protein product is CASSLGGQLTDTQYF.

This chain links TRBV27 with TRBJ2-5, with 9 bases that match TRBD1. Germline-derived CDR1 and CDR2 are MNHEY and SMNVEV (reference sequence). The CDR3 is 14 residues long. Germline trimming cut 6 bases from V and 5 bases from J; bases unmatched to any gene: 7. CDR3 amino acids: CASSHRGLAETQYF. DNA for the CDR3: TGTGCCAGCAGCCACAGGGGGCTCGCGGAGACCCAGTACTTC.

This clone was counted only a few times. CDR3 loop: CASSTGSSYEQYF. CDR3 DNA: TGTGCCAGCAGTACAGGGAGCTCCTACGAGCAGTACTTC. The chain carries TRBV6-5 and TRBJ2-7, with a tentative D call TRBD1 (6 bases). The V and J ends lost 5 bases and 0 bases respectively, with 8 bases between them. CDR1 and CDR2 from the germline V gene are MNHEY and SVGAGI. This CDR3 comprises 13 residues.

This clone occurred a few times. J is TRBJ2-5 and V is TRBV7-9, with D tentatively TRBD2 (5 bases). CDR1 and CDR2 (germline): SEHNR, FQNEAQ (reference sequence). The CDR3 totals 14 residues. The ends were cut back, 1 base at V and 1 base at J, with 7 bases in the middle. This CDR3 reads CASSLGGGQETQYF. The CDR3 DNA is TGTGCCAGCAGCTTAGGTGGAGGCCAAGAGACCCAGTACTTC. The full variable domain, completed using reference TRBV7-9 and TRBJ2-5, is DTGVSQNPRHKITKRGQNVTFRCDPISEHNRLYWYRQTLGQGPEFLTYFQNEAQLEKSRLLSDRFSAERPKGSFSTLEIQRTEQGDSAMYLCASSLGGGQETQYFGPGTRLLVL.

This clone occurred a few times. The chain combines TRBV7-2 with TRBJ1-1; D is undetermined. Germline V CDR1 and CDR2: SGHTA, FQGNSA. V shed 1 base and J shed 5 bases, with 17 bases lying between them. CDR3 length: 16 residues. The CDR3: CASSLVGSGLRTEAFF. In nucleotides, the CDR3 is TGTGCCAGCAGCTTAGTCGGATCCGGACTTCGGACTGAAGCTTTCTTT.

The chain employs TRBV4-1 and TRBJ1-2; weak D call: TRBD1 (6 bases). Deletions cut 1 base from V and 7 bases from J, with 13 bases between. This CDR3 is 14 amino acids long. Germline lookup yields CDR1 MGHRA and CDR2 YSYEKL. CDR3 DNA sequence: TGCGCCAGCAGCCAAGCGCCCAGGGACATTGGCTACACCTTC. Protein product: CASSQAPRDIGYTF.

The CDR3 region has the DNA TGCGCCAGCAGCTTGAGGGGACAGAACACCGGGGAGCTGTTTTTT. Protein product: CASSLRGQNTGELFF. The chain recombines TRBV5-1 with TRBJ2-2, with TRBD1 as a possible D gene (6 bases). With 1 base removed from V and 1 base from J, the gap between germline ends came to 8 bases. Germline-derived CDR1 and CDR2 are SGHRS and YFSETQ. CDR3 size: 15 residues.

The rearrangement uses TRBV18 and TRBJ2-1, with TRBD2 matching 8 bases. V was pared by 3 bases and J by 0 bases, with 7 bases of the junction left unmatched. The V gene's germline CDR1 is KGHSH and CDR2 LQKENI. CDR3 length: 17 amino acids. The CDR3 nucleotides are TGTGCCAGCTCACCCGTCACTAGCGGAGGCTCCTACAATGAGCAGTTCTTC. Its translation: CASSPVTSGGSYNEQFF.

V usage is TRBV7-9 and J usage is TRBJ1-2, with TRBD1 as a possible D gene (5 bases). The germline V and J ends were trimmed by 7 bases and 2 bases, with 20 bases remaining between them. The CDR3 spans 16 residues. Germline CDR1 and CDR2: SEHNR and FQNEAQ (reference sequence). The CDR3 region has the DNA TGTGCCAGCATCCCGATAGGTGGGGCCCTAAACTATGGCTACACCTTC. It specifies CASIPIGGALNYGYTF.

The rearrangement links TRBV30 to TRBJ2-1, with TRBD1 as a possible D gene (5 bases). The CDR3 is 13 amino acids. V lost 6 bases, J lost 2 bases, and 11 bases lay in between. Germline lookup yields CDR1 GTSNPN and CDR2 SVGIG (reference sequence). CDR3 residues: CACLRGTYNEQFF. The CDR3 nucleotides are TGTGCCTGCCTAAGGGGTACCTACAATGAGCAGTTCTTC.

The chain combines TRBV6-5 with TRBJ1-1; no clear D gene. The CDR3 length is 13 residues. The V end was cut by 6 bases, the J end by 0 bases, with 8 bases between. Germline lookup yields CDR1 MNHEY and CDR2 SVGAGI. The CDR3 nucleotides are TGTGCCAGCAGATTCACAGTGAACACTGAAGCTTTCTTT. This encodes CASRFTVNTEAFF.

The V gene is TRBV6-6, the J gene TRBJ1-1; D gene ambiguous. The CDR3 totals 13 residues. Germline assignment: CDR1 MNHNY and CDR2 SVGAGI (reference sequence). V lost 4 bases and J 1 base, leaving 7 bases between the germline ends. Here the CDR3 DNA reads TGTGCCAGCAGTTGGGAGGGGAACACTGAAGCTTTCTTT. It specifies CASSWEGNTEAFF.

The V and J genes are TRBV11-2 and TRBJ2-3; D call uncertain. The CDR3 totals 15 residues. Per the germline V gene, CDR1 is SGHAT and CDR2 is FQNNGV. The V gene lost 1 base and the J gene lost 0 bases, with 8 bases spanning the gap. The CDR3 loop is CASSLALSSTDTQYF. Here the CDR3 DNA reads TGTGCCAGCAGCTTAGCTCTCTCCAGCACAGATACGCAGTATTTT.

DNA of the CDR3: TGTGCCAGTACCGATCCGGGTGCTTACGAGCAGTACTTC. This translates into CASTDPGAYEQYF. The V call is TRBV19, the J call TRBJ2-7; no definite D call. The CDR3 is made up of 13 amino acids. Germline CDR1 reads LNHDA; CDR2 reads SQIVND (reference sequence). V was trimmed by 7 bases and J by 4 bases, leaving 14 bases between them.

This clone was found a few times. This chain links TRBV27 with TRBJ2-1; D unclear. Germline V lookup: CDR1 MNHEY, CDR2 SMNVEV (reference sequence). This CDR3 region has 11 residues. Trimming pared 6 bases from V and 9 bases from J, leaving 9 bases between. The CDR3 sequence is CASSSRGEQFF. The CDR3 nucleotides read TGTGCCAGCAGCTCGCGCGGTGAGCAGTTCTTC.

This chain uses TRBV5-1 with TRBJ1-6; tentatively, D is TRBD1 (6 bases). Trimming removed 0 bases from V and 6 bases from J, with 10 bases in between. Germline assignment: CDR1 SGHRS and CDR2 YFSETQ. This CDR3 has 15 amino acids. The CDR3 is CASSLGTEGNSPLHF. CDR3 DNA sequence: TGCGCCAGCAGCTTGGGGACAGAAGGTAATTCACCCCTCCACTTT. Supplemented by reference TRBV5-1 and TRBJ1-6, the full variable domain reads KAGVTQTPRYLIKTRGQQVTLSCSPISGHRSVSWYQQTPGQGLQFLFEYFSETQRNKGNFPGRFSGRQFSNSRSEMNVSTLELGDSALYLCASSLGTEGNSPLHFGNGTRLTVT.

The chain has TRBV18 and TRBJ1-1; 9 nucleotides agree with TRBD1. The trim removed 2 bases at V and 1 base at J, leaving 5 bases unmatched. CDR1 and CDR2 (germline): KGHSH, LQKENI. The CDR3 has 16 amino acids. CDR3 protein: CASSPYTGGSNTEAFF. The DNA of the CDR3 is TGTGCCAGCTCACCATATACAGGGGGCTCGAACACTGAAGCTTTCTTT.

This clone has just a few counts. V is TRBV9 and J is TRBJ2-6, with D tentatively TRBD2 (5 bases). The V and J ends lost 3 bases and 0 bases respectively, with 13 bases between them. The V gene's germline CDR1 is SGDLS and CDR2 YYNGEE. CDR3 length equals 17 residues. The CDR3 here is CASSEGGSRSGANVLTF. The CDR3 DNA reads TGTGCCAGCAGCGAAGGAGGAAGTCGCTCTGGGGCCAACGTCCTGACTTTC.

This clone has just a few counts. The DNA of the CDR3 is TGTGCCAGCAGCCTAGTCCCCTCGGGACACCCCACCGGGGAGCTGTTTTTT. This translates into CASSLVPSGHPTGELFF. The chain carries TRBV7-2 and TRBJ2-2; D possibly corresponds to TRBD1 (6 bases). Looked up from germline, CDR1 is SGHTA and CDR2 is FQGNSA. The V end was cut by 5 bases, the J end by 4 bases, with 20 bases between. This CDR3 is built from 17 residues. The full variable domain, completed using reference TRBV7-2 and TRBJ2-2, is GAGVSQSPSNKVTEKGKDVELRCDPISGHTALYWYRQSLGQGLEFLIYFQGNSAPDKSGLPSDRFSAERTGGSVSTLTIQRTQQEDSAVYLCASSLVPSGHPTGELFFGEGSRLTVL.

J is TRBJ2-3 and V is TRBV11-2; 10 nucleotides line up with TRBD1. The CDR3 sequence is 16 residues long. V lost 5 bases to trimming and J lost 1 base; unmatched junction nucleotides: 6. Germline loops: CDR1 SGHAT, CDR2 FQNNGV. The CDR3 reads CASSQSGQGGTDTQYF. The CDR3 nucleotides are TGTGCCAGCAGCCAGTCCGGACAGGGGGGCACAGATACGCAGTATTTT. Together with reference TRBV11-2 and TRBJ2-3, the CDR3 gives the full variable domain: EAGVAQSPRYKIIEKRQSVAFWCNPISGHATLYWYQQILGQGPKLLIQFQNNGVVDDSQLPKDRFSAERLKGVDSTLKIQPAKLEDSAVYLCASSQSGQGGTDTQYFGPGTRLTVL.

This clone came up once. The chain combines TRBV7-4 with TRBJ2-5; 8 nucleotides match TRBD2. There are 16 residues in the CDR3. With 8 bases clipped from V and 2 bases from J, the junction kept 13 bases outside the gene matches. CDR1 SGHVT and CDR2 SQSDAQ come from the germline V gene. CDR3 region: CASQAASGGEQETQYF. The DNA of the CDR3 is TGTGCCAGCCAGGCCGCAAGCGGGGGAGAACAAGAGACCCAGTACTTC.

The chain links TRBV7-8 to TRBJ2-1; 8 bases match TRBD2. The CDR3 sequence is 16 residues long. Germline V gene lookup returns CDR1 SGHVS and CDR2 FQNEAQ. Losses at the gene ends were 3 bases for V and 6 bases for J; bases not matched to a gene: 10. The CDR3 here is CASSLASGRRRNEQFF. DNA for the CDR3: TGTGCCAGCAGCTTGGCGAGCGGGAGACGGCGCAATGAGCAGTTCTTC.

This rearrangement joins TRBV6-4 to TRBJ1-6; possible D gene TRBD1, 6 bases. Per germline, CDR1 MRHNA and CDR2 SNTAGT. V was clipped by 0 bases and J by 7 bases, with 16 bases between them. This CDR3 comprises 17 residues. The CDR3 sequence is CASSDSRGGEGNSPLHF. In nucleotides, the CDR3 is TGTGCCAGCAGTGACTCGAGGGGGGGGGAGGGGAATTCACCCCTCCACTTT.

V and J are TRBV27 and TRBJ1-2, with D perhaps TRBD1 (6 bases). The CDR3 extends over 16 amino acids. Germline V CDR1 and CDR2: MNHEY, SMNVEV (reference sequence). The germline V and J ends were trimmed by 5 bases and 0 bases, with 16 bases remaining between them. The CDR3 DNA sequence: TGTGCCAGCAGTCGGGGAGGGGGTAAAGCTAACTATGGCTACACCTTC. This codes for CASSRGGGKANYGYTF.